The 9 T cell receptor beta chains below come from one sample, sequenced in a study of neoadjuvant anti-PD-1 for oral cavity cancer (dated by TCRdb to about 2021). Library preparation used the immunoSEQ multiplex PCR assay. This is the immuneACCESS table as TCRdb keeps it, with only in-frame sequences that have V and J called. A part of the clones is gone; compared with another copy, unresolved V genes explain less than half, and the rest is unexplained. For this sample the table gives 60,000 to 80,000 clones, of which approximately 79% were detected only once. The ten biggest clones cover 2.5% to 3% of the sample. In the paper's terms, the time point label means: before neoadjuvant nivolumab. This specimen consisted of PBMCs, obtained before nivolumab (anti-PD-1) treatment. All receptors come from a person aged 35-79 years with oral cavity squamous cell carcinoma.

The chain links TRBV5-1 to TRBJ2-5; D perhaps matches TRBD1 (6 bases). There are 13 residues in the CDR3. Germline V gives CDR1 SGHRS, CDR2 YFSETQ. The germline V and J ends were trimmed by 2 bases and 5 bases, with 10 bases remaining between them. CDR3 loop: CASSLTGWETQYF. CDR3 in DNA: TGCGCCAGCAGCTTAACAGGGTGGGAGACCCAGTACTTC.

The J gene is TRBJ2-2, the V gene TRBV2; D ambiguous. V lost 3 bases and J lost 4, with 15 bases in between. Germline V gene lookup returns CDR1 SNHLY and CDR2 FYNNEI. This CDR3 is built from 16 residues. This CDR3 is CASSEGTAGVTGELFF. The CDR3 coding sequence is TGTGCCAGCAGTGAGGGCACGGCAGGAGTCACCGGGGAGCTGTTTTTT. Based on the CDR3 plus reference TRBV2 and TRBJ2-2, the full variable domain is EPEVTQTPSHQVTQMGQEVILRCVPISNHLYFYWYRQILGQKVEFLVSFYNNEISEKSEIFDDQFSVERPDGSNFTLKIRSTKLEDSAMYFCASSEGTAGVTGELFFGEGSRLTVL.

A few counts support this clone. V and J are TRBV6-5 and TRBJ1-1; 7 positions match TRBD1. V trimming: 6 bases; J trimming: 1 base; junction bases outside the gene matches: 8. Germline V CDR1 and CDR2: MNHEY, SVGAGI. The CDR3 contains 15 residues. Here the CDR3 reads CASRSTGAKNTEAFF. The CDR3 bases are TGTGCCAGCAGGTCCACAGGGGCCAAGAACACTGAAGCTTTCTTT.

The chain couples TRBV7-9 to TRBJ1-2; 10 bases fit TRBD1. The CDR3 contains 14 residues. Germline CDR1 reads SEHNR; CDR2 reads FQNEAQ (reference sequence). The J segment lost 8 bases and the V segment lost 4 bases, leaving 7 bases of the junction unmatched. CDR3 sequence (DNA): TGTGCCAGCAGCTCACGACAGGGGGCAGAAGGCTACACCTTC. Amino acids: CASSSRQGAEGYTF.

The count of this clone is one. The chain recombines TRBV9 with TRBJ1-6, with D uncertain. This CDR3 has 15 residues. The V end was cut by 0 bases, the J end by 5 bases, with 9 bases between. Germline V gene data show CDR1 as SGDLS and CDR2 as YYNGEE. This CDR3 reads CASSVGSYDNSPLHF. The DNA for the CDR3 is TGTGCCAGCAGCGTAGGGTCTTATGATAATTCACCCCTCCACTTT.

The chain has TRBV7-9 and TRBJ2-2, with 11 nucleotides matching TRBD2. V lost 7 bases to trimming and J lost 5 bases; unmatched junction nucleotides: 9. This CDR3 has 16 amino acids. Germline loops: CDR1 SEHNR, CDR2 FQNEAQ (reference sequence). CDR3 sequence reads: CASTLWLAGGTGELFF. CDR3 bases: TGTGCCAGCACCCTTTGGCTAGCGGGAGGAACCGGGGAGCTGTTTTTT.

The rearrangement uses TRBV13 and TRBJ1-2; tentatively, D is TRBD1 (6 bases). CDR3 size: 14 residues. The germline gives CDR1 PRHDT, CDR2 FYEKMQ (reference sequence). V was cut by 4 bases and J by 4 bases, with 13 bases left in between. The CDR3 DNA follows: TGTGCCAGCAGCTCGACAGGATCTCTCTATGGCTACACCTTC. This sequence encodes CASSSTGSLYGYTF.

The chain links TRBV4-2 to TRBJ1-6; the D is unclear. The CDR3 sequence is 12 residues long. V gave up 0 bases and J gave up 10 bases, with 4 bases separating them. The V gene's germline CDR1 is LGHNA and CDR2 YNFKEQ. CDR3 amino acids: CASSQDDSPLHF. The CDR3 bases are TGTGCCAGCAGCCAAGATGACTCACCCCTCCACTTT.

The chain links TRBV7-8 to TRBJ2-1; D call uncertain. The CDR3 length is 16 residues. Trimming took 7 bases from V and 7 from J, leaving 23 bases between them. Germline loops: CDR1 SGHVS, CDR2 FQNEAQ. The chain's CDR3 is CASTPVSRFDKNEQFF. CDR3 bases: TGTGCCAGCACCCCTGTATCCCGCTTTGACAAAAATGAGCAGTTCTTC.